The 11 T cell receptor beta chains listed next were all sequenced from one sample in a study of cytomegalovirus exposure and HLA in healthy donors. In the PCR, 60 Vbeta and 13 Jbeta primers were used. The method was immunoSEQ multiplex PCR; TCRdb's version includes in-frame clones alone and lacks a portion of them. The sample yields around 150,000 clones, approximately 79% seen once. Sequencing was done on a sample of PBMCs. The receptor source for this set is a woman aged 45 to 65 in good health and CMV-seropositive.

The chain is built from TRBV11-3 and TRBJ2-1; 7 nucleotides match TRBD2. V lost 5 bases, J lost 1 base, and 5 bases stayed unmatched. CDR1 is SGHNT, CDR2 YENEEA, per germline. The CDR3 runs 15 residues. The CDR3 loop is CASSPREASYNEQFF. CDR3 nucleotides: TGTGCCAGCAGCCCCCGGGAGGCATCCTACAATGAGCAGTTCTTC.

The chain has TRBV29-1 and TRBJ2-6; tentatively, D is TRBD1 (6 bases). Germline V gene lookup returns CDR1 SQVTM and CDR2 ANQGSEA. V was pared by 7 bases and J by 0 bases, with 22 bases between. The CDR3 loop spans 18 amino acids. CDR3 nucleotide sequence: TGCAGCGCCGGAAAGGGGGTCCTGACCCTCTCTGGGGCCAACGTCCTGACTTTC. Encoded protein: CSAGKGVLTLSGANVLTF.

V and J are TRBV27 and TRBJ1-2; 10 bases line up with TRBD1. Germline V gives CDR1 MNHEY, CDR2 SMNVEV (reference sequence). J gave up 2 bases and V 5 bases, and 5 bases lay outside the gene matches. The CDR3 contains 15 residues. CDR3 nucleotides: TGTGCCAGCAGTACGGGACAGGGGAAGAACTATGGCTACACCTTC. It specifies CASSTGQGKNYGYTF.

The J gene is TRBJ2-2, the V gene TRBV11-2; D perhaps matches TRBD1 (5 bases). CDR1 SGHAT and CDR2 FQNNGV come from the germline V gene. V shed 4 bases and J shed 5 bases, with 14 bases lying between them. This CDR3 contains 15 residues. The CDR3: CASSSAPGWTGELFF. CDR3 DNA: TGTGCCAGCAGCTCGGCGCCAGGGTGGACCGGGGAGCTGTTTTTT.

The chain employs TRBV7-2 and TRBJ2-1; no clear D gene. V was shortened by 6 bases and J by 4 bases, with 7 bases between the two germline ends. This CDR3 has 12 amino acids. Germline values: CDR1 SGHTA, CDR2 FQGNSA. As DNA, the CDR3 is TGTGCCAGCAGTCCTCTATACAATGAGCAGTTCTTC. Protein product: CASSPLYNEQFF. The full variable domain, with the rest looked up from reference TRBV7-2 and TRBJ2-1, is GAGVSQSPSNKVTEKGKDVELRCDPISGHTALYWYRQSLGQGLEFLIYFQGNSAPDKSGLPSDRFSAERTGGSVSTLTIQRTQQEDSAVYLCASSPLYNEQFFGPGTRLTVL.

The chain combines TRBV19 with TRBJ1-3; no clear D gene. This CDR3 is built from 13 residues. The ends were cut back, 8 bases at V and 1 base at J, with 9 bases in the middle. The V gene's germline CDR1 is LNHDA and CDR2 SQIVND (reference sequence). The CDR3 DNA follows: TGTGCCAGTCAAACTTTTTCTGGAAACACCATATATTTT. Protein: CASQTFSGNTIYF.

The chain couples TRBV10-3 to TRBJ2-2, with a weak D call TRBD2 (5 bases). Germline loops: CDR1 ENHRY, CDR2 SYGVKD. V was shortened by 10 bases and J by 4 bases, with 16 bases between the two germline ends. The CDR3 length is 14 residues. The CDR3 protein is CATLPGGLTGELFF. As DNA, the CDR3 is TGTGCCACCCTCCCTGGTGGACTCACCGGGGAGCTGTTTTTT.

J is TRBJ1-1 and V is TRBV9; TRBD1 might be the D (5 bases). Trimming took off 4 bases at V and 4 bases at J, with 11 bases between the two ends. Per germline, CDR1 SGDLS and CDR2 YYNGEE. The CDR3 extends over 13 amino acids. The CDR3 coding sequence is TGTGCCAGCAGCCCCCAGGGAGGCACTGAAGCTTTCTTT. This sequence encodes CASSPQGGTEAFF.

This clone was detected only once. The V call is TRBV7-9, the J call TRBJ1-2; D remains ambiguous. Trimming took 1 base from V and 4 from J, leaving 7 bases between them. Germline V gene sequence: CDR1 SEHNR, CDR2 FQNEAQ (reference sequence). This CDR3 region has 13 residues. In DNA, the CDR3 is TGTGCCAGCAGCTTAGGGGCATCCTATGGCTACACCTTC. This gives the protein CASSLGASYGYTF. The variable domain in full, completed from reference TRBV7-9 and TRBJ1-2, reads DTGVSQNPRHKITKRGQNVTFRCDPISEHNRLYWYRQTLGQGPEFLTYFQNEAQLEKSRLLSDRFSAERPKGSFSTLEIQRTEQGDSAMYLCASSLGASYGYTFGSGTRLTVV.

The genes are TRBV11-2 and TRBJ1-2, with TRBD1 matching 7 bases. This CDR3 is built from 14 residues. V lost 7 bases, J lost 2 bases, and 7 bases stayed unmatched. Germline V gene lookup returns CDR1 SGHAT and CDR2 FQNNGV. The CDR3, as DNA: TGTGCCAGCACCCCGGGACAGTCCAACTATGGCTACACCTTC. As protein: CASTPGQSNYGYTF.

The CDR3, as DNA: TGTGCCAGCAGCAAAATACGGAGTCTTCAAAGCTATGGCTACACCTTC. Translating it yields CASSKIRSLQSYGYTF. The J gene is TRBJ1-2, the V gene TRBV21-1. TRBV21-1 is noted as a pseudogene. The CDR3 totals 16 residues.